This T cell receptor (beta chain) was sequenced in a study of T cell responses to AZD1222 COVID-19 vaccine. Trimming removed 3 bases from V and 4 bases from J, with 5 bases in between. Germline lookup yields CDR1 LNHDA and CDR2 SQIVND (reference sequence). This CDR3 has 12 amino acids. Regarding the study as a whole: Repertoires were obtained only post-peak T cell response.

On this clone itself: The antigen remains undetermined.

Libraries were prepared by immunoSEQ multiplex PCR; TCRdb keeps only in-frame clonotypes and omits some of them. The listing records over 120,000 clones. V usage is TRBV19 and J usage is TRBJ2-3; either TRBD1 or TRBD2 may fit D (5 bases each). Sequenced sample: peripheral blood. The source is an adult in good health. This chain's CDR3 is CASSMGADTQYF. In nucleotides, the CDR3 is TGTGCCAGTAGTATGGGGGCAGATACGCAGTATTTT.